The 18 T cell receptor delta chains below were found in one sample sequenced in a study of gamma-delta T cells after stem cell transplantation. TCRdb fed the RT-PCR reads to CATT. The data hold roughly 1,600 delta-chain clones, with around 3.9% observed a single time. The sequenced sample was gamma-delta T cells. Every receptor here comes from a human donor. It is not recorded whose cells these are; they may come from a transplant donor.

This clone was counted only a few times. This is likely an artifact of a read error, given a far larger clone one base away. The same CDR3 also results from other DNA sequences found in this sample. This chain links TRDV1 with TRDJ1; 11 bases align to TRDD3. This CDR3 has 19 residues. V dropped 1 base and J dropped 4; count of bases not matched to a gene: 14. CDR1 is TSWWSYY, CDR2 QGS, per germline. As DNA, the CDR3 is TGTGCTCTTGGGGAACCCGCCTTCCTAGAGACTGGGGGATACGATAAACTCATCTTT. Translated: CALGEPAFLETGGYDKLIF.

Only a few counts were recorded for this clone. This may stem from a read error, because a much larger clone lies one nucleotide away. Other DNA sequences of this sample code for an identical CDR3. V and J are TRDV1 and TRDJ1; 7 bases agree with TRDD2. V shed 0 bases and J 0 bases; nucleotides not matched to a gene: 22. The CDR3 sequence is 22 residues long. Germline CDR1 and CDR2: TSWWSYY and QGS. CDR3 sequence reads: CALGELGLPGSLLIPYTDKLIF. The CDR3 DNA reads TGTGCTCTTGGGGAACTTGGCCTTCCTGGCTCGCTCCTGATCCCGTACACCGATAAACTCATCTTT.

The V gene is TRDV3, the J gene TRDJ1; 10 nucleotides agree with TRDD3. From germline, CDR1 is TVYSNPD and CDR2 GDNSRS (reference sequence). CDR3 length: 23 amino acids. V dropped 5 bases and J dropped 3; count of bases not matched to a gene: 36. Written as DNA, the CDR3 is TGTGCCCCCCGGGATTCCTCCACTTCCTACCGATACTGGGGGATTAACAAAGCCGATAAACTCATCTTT. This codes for CAPRDSSTSYRYWGINKADKLIF.

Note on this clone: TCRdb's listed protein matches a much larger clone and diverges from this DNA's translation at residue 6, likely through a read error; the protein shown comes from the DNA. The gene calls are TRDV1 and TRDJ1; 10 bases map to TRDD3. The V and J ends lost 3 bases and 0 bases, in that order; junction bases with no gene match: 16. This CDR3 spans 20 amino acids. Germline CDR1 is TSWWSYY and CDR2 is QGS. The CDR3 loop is CALGDPPPYWGMKYTDKLIF. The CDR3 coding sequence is TGTGCTCTTGGGGATCCTCCACCGTACTGGGGGATGAAGTACACCGATAAACTCATCTTT.

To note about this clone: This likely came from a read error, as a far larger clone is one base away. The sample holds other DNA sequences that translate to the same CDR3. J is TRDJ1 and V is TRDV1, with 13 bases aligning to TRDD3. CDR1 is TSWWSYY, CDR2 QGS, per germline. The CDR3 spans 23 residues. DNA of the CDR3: TGTGCCCTTGGGGAACTTACACACTTCCCGGCCCTTTACTGGGGGATACGGGCCGATAAACTCATCTTT. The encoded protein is CALGELTHFPALYWGIRADKLIF.

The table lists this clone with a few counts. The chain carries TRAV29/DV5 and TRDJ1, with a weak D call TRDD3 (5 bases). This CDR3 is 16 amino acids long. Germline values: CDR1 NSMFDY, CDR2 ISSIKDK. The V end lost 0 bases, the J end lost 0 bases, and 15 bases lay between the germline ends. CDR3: CAASDRGPTYTDKLIF. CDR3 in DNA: TGTGCAGCAAGCGACCGGGGGCCAACGTACACCGATAAACTCATCTTT.

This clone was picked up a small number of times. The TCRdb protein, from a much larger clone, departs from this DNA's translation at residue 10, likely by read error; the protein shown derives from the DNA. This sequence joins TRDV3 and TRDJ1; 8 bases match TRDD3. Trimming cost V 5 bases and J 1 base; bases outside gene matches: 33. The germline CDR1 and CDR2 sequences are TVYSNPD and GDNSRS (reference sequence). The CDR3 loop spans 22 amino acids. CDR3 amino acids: CAPRDSSTSHRYWGSITDKLIF. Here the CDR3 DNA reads TGTGCCCCCCGGGATTCCTCCACTTCCCACCGATACTGGGGGTCAATCACCGATAAACTCATCTTT.

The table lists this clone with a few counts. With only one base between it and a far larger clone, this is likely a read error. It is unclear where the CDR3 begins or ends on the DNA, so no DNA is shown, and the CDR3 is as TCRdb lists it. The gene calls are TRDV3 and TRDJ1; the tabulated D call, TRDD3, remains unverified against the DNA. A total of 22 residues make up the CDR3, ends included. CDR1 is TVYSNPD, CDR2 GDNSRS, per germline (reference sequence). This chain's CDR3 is CAPRDSSTSYRYWGSITDKLIF.

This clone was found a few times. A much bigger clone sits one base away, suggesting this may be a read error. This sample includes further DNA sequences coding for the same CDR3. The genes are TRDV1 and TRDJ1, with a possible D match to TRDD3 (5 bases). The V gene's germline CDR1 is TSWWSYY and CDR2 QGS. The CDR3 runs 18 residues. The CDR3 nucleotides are TGTGCCCTTGGGGAAGATGTTGGATCCCCCCTGTACACCGATAAACTCATCTTT. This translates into CALGEDVGSPLYTDKLIF.

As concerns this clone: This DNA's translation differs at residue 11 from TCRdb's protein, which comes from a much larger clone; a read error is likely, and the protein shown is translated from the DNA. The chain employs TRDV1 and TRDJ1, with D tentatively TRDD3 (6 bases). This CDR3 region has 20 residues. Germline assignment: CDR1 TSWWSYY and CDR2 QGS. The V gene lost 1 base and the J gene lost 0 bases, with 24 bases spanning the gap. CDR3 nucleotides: TGTGCTCTTGGGGAACCGCAGGTCTCTGGGAGATACGCCTACACCGATAAACTCATCTTT. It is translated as CALGEPQVSGRYAYTDKLIF.

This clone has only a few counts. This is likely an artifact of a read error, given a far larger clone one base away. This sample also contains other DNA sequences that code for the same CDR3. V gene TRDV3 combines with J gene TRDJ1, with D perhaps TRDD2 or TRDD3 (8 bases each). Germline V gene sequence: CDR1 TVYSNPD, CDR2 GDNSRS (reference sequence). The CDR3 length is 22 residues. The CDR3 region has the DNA TGTGCTCCCCGGGATTCCTCCACTTCCTACCGATACTGGGGGTCAATCACCGATAAACTCATCTTT. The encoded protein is CAPRDSSTSYRYWGSITDKLIF.

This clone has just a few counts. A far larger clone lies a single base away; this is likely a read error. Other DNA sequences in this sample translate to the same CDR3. CDR3 region: CALGDPGPFLPWGPNFTAQLFF. CDR3 in DNA: TGTGCTCTTGGGGACCCCGGACCCTTCCTACCCTGGGGGCCCAATTTTACAGCACAACTCTTCTTT. The genes are TRDV1 and TRDJ2, with 9 bases that match TRDD2. The CDR3 contains 22 residues. The germline CDR1 and CDR2 sequences are TSWWSYY and QGS. J gave up 5 bases and V 3 bases, and 25 bases lay outside the gene matches.

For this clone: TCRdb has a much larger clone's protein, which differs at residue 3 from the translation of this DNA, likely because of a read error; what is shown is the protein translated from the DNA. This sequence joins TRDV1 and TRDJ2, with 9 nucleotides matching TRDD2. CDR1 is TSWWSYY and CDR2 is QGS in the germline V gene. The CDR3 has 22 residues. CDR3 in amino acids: CAFGDPGPFLPWGPNFTAQLFF. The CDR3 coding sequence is TGTGCTTTTGGGGACCCCGGCCCCTTCCTACCCTGGGGGCCCAATTTTACAGCACAACTCTTCTTT.

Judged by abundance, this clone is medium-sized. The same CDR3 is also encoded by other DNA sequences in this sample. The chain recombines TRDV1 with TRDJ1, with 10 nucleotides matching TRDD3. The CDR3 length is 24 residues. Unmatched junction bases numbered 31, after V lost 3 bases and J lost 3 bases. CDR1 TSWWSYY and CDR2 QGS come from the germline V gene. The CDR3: CALGDRPSQEALYWGINKADKLIF. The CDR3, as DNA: TGTGCTCTTGGGGACCGGCCTTCCCAAGAAGCTTTGTACTGGGGGATTAACAAAGCCGATAAACTCATCTTT.

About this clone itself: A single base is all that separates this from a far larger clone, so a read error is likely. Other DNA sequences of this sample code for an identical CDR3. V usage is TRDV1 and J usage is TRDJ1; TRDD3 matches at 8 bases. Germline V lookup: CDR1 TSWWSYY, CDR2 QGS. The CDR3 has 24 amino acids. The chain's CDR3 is CALGAPRGPYEFGGVLGGLDKLIF. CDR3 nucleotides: TGTGCTCTTGGGGCCCCCCGGGGACCCTACGAATTCGGTGGGGTACTGGGGGGCCTCGATAAGCTCATCTTT.

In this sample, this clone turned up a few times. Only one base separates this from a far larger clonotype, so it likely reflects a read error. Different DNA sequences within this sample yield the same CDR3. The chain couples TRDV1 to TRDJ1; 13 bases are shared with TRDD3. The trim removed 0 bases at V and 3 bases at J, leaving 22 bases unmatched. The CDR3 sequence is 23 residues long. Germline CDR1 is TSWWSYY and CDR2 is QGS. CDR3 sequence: CALGELTHFPALYWGIRADKLIF. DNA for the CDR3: TGTGCTCTTGGGGAACTTACACATTTCCCGGCCCTTTACTGGGGGATACGGGCCGATAAACTCATCTTT.

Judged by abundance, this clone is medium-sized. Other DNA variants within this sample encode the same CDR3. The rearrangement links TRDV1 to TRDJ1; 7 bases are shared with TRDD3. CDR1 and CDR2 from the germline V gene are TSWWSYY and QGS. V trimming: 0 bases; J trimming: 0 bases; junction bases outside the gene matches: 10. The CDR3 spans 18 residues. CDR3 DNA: TGTGCTCTTGGGGAACTGGGTGGATACGCGGGTTACACCGATAAACTCATCTTT. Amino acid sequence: CALGELGGYAGYTDKLIF.

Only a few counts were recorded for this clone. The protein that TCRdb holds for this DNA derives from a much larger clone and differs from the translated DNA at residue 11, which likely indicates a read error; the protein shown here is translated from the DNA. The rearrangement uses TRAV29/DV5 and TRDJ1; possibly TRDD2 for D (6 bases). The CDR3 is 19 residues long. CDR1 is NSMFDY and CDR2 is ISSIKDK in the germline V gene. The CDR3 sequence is CAASHFPRGPALYTDKLIF. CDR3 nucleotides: TGTGCAGCAAGTCATTTTCCTAGGGGTCCTGCGTTGTACACCGATAAACTCATATTT.